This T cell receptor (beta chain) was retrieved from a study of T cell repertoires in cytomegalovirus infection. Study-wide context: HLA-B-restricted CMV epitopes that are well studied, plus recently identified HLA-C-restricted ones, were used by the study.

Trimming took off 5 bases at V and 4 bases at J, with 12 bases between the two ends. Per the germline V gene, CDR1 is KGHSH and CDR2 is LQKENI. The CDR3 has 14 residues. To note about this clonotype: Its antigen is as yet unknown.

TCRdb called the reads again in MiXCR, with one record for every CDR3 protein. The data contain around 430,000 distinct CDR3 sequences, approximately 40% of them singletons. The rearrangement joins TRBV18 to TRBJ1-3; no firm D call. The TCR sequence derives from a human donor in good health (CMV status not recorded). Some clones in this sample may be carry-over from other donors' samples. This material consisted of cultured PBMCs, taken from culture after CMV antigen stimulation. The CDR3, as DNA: TGTGCCAGCTCAAAAGTCCGAGGAGGAAACACCATATATTTT. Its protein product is CASSKVRGGNTIYF.